These 25 T cell receptor beta chains were all obtained from the same sample, sequenced in a study of blood T cell repertoires in COVID-19. TCRdb's table, derived via immunoSEQ multiplex PCR, lists solely in-frame clones and lacks some. The table lists some 41,000 clones, approximately 86% of them singletons. Sequenced input: peripheral blood. All receptors come from a woman in her 70s with acute or convalescent COVID-19.

The gene calls are TRBV9 and TRBJ1-1; D possibly corresponds to TRBD1 (6 bases). CDR1 SGDLS and CDR2 YYNGEE come from the germline V gene. The CDR3 covers 15 residues. V was cut by 4 bases and J by 6 bases, with 19 bases left in between. In DNA, the CDR3 is TGTGCCAGCAGCCTTAGAGGAGGGGGGGTGGCTGAAGCTTTCTTT. As protein: CASSLRGGGVAEAFF.

This clone has only a few counts. This chain links TRBV3-1 (or the pseudogene TRBV3-2) with TRBJ1-5, with no clear D. The CDR3 is 13 residues long. The V gene lost 0 bases and the J gene lost 10 bases, with 10 bases spanning the gap. The germline gives CDR1 LGHDT, CDR2 YNNKEL (reference sequence). The CDR3 DNA reads TGTGCCAGCAGCCAAGACAGCCGAGGACCCCAGCATTTT. Translating it yields CASSQDSRGPQHF.

The genes are TRBV6-5 and TRBJ2-7; possibly TRBD2 for D (5 bases). This CDR3 is built from 14 residues. V was clipped by 6 bases and J by 4 bases, with 16 bases between them. CDR1 is MNHEY, CDR2 SVGAGI, per germline. CDR3 sequence reads: CASREPGYKYEQYF. The CDR3 coding sequence is TGTGCCAGCAGAGAGCCGGGATACAAATACGAGCAGTACTTC.

This chain connects TRBV15 to TRBJ2-7; 8 bases line up with TRBD2. The CDR3 spans 15 residues. Germline lookup yields CDR1 LNHNV and CDR2 YYDKDF (reference sequence). V lost 0 bases to trimming and J lost 5 bases; unmatched junction nucleotides: 6. CDR3 DNA sequence: TGTGCCACCAGCAGAGATCGAGGTAGCGGGAACGAGCAGTACTTC. Amino acid sequence: CATSRDRGSGNEQYF. Filled out from reference TRBV15 and TRBJ2-7, the complete variable domain reads DAMVIQNPRYQVTQFGKPVTLSCSQTLNHNVMYWYQQKSSQAPKLLFHYYDKDFNNEADTPDNFQSRRPNTSFCFLDIRSPGLGDTAMYLCATSRDRGSGNEQYFGPGTRLTVT.

The rearrangement joins TRBV18 to TRBJ1-5; TRBD1 matches 7 bases. Germline V gene data show CDR1 as KGHSH and CDR2 as LQKENI. The CDR3 totals 16 residues. V was clipped by 2 bases and J by 7 bases; unmatched bases: 11. CDR3 bases: TGTGCCAGCTCACCAGGGGCCAGGGGGTCGGGGCAGCCCCAGCATTTT. Its protein product is CASSPGARGSGQPQHF. Drawing the rest from reference TRBV18 and TRBJ1-5, the complete variable domain is NAGVMQNPRHLVRRRGQEARLRCSPMKGHSHVYWYRQLPEEGLKFMVYLQKENIIDESGMPKERFSAEFPKEGPSILRIQQVVRGDSAAYFCASSPGARGSGQPQHFGDGTRLSIL.

The chain joins TRBV30 to TRBJ2-3, with D perhaps matching TRBD2 (6 bases). CDR1 and CDR2 from the germline V gene are GTSNPN and SVGIG (reference sequence). V lost 4 bases and J 2 bases, leaving 13 bases between the germline ends. The CDR3 loop spans 14 amino acids. The CDR3: CAWKVSGITDTQYF. Here the CDR3 DNA reads TGTGCCTGGAAGGTTAGCGGCATCACAGATACGCAGTATTTT.

This chain uses TRBV19 with TRBJ1-5; possibly TRBD1 for D (5 bases). The V end was cut by 4 bases, the J end by 2 bases, with 6 bases between. This CDR3 is built from 13 residues. CDR1 is LNHDA and CDR2 is SQIVND in the germline V gene (reference sequence). The CDR3 protein is CASSSRGNQPQHF. The CDR3 DNA follows: TGTGCCAGTAGTAGCAGGGGCAATCAGCCCCAGCATTTT.

Worth noting for this clone: This same CDR3 is encoded by further DNA sequences in the sample. This chain connects TRBV6-5 to TRBJ2-7, with unresolved D. Trimming took off 6 bases at V and 2 bases at J, with 5 bases between the two ends. The germline V gene has CDR1 MNHEY and CDR2 SVGAGI. The length of the CDR3 is 11 residues. This chain's CDR3 is CASSGTYEQYF. The CDR3, as DNA: TGTGCCAGCAGCGGTACCTACGAGCAGTACTTC.

V gene TRBV24-1 combines with J gene TRBJ2-1; 10 bases line up with TRBD2. The CDR3 is 15 residues long. Germline trimming cut 7 bases from V and 5 bases from J; bases unmatched to any gene: 7. Per the germline V gene, CDR1 is KGHDR and CDR2 is SFDVKD. Here the CDR3 DNA reads TGTGCCACCAGCTTCGGACTAGCGGCTAACAATGAGCAGTTCTTC. Translated, it gives CATSFGLAANNEQFF.

The V and J genes are TRBV4-3 and TRBJ2-7; D may be TRBD1 (5 bases). This CDR3 is 15 amino acids long. The V end was cut by 5 bases, the J end by 0 bases, with 14 bases between. The germline V gene has CDR1 LGHNA and CDR2 YSLEER. The CDR3 DNA sequence: TGCGCCAGCAGCGAAGGAAGGGGTAGCTCCTACGAGCAGTACTTC. Translating gives CASSEGRGSSYEQYF.

The J gene is TRBJ1-4, the V gene TRBV19; TRBD1 agrees at 8 bases. Germline V lookup: CDR1 LNHDA, CDR2 SQIVND (reference sequence). J lost 4 bases, V lost 1 base, and 11 bases had no gene match. This CDR3 comprises 18 residues. The CDR3 nucleotides read TGTGCCAGTAGTATAGCCCATCACGGGACAGGCCTTAATGAAAAACTGTTTTTT. Residues: CASSIAHHGTGLNEKLFF. Full variable domain (missing parts from reference TRBV19 and TRBJ1-4): DGGITQSPKYLFRKEGQNVTLSCEQNLNHDAMYWYRQDPGQGLRLIYYSQIVNDFQKGDIAEGYSVSREKKESFPLTVTSAQKNPTAFYLCASSIAHHGTGLNEKLFFGSGTQLSVL.

Only a few counts were recorded for this clone. The chain has TRBV27 and TRBJ2-1, with 8 bases fitting TRBD1. Per the germline V gene, CDR1 is MNHEY and CDR2 is SMNVEV (reference sequence). The CDR3 covers 16 residues. The V gene end was trimmed by 4 bases and the J gene end by 4 bases; junction bases not matched to a gene: 9. In DNA, the CDR3 is TGTGCCAGCAGTTCCTCCCGGACAGGGATGTACAATGAGCAGTTCTTC. It yields the protein CASSSSRTGMYNEQFF.

V is TRBV27 and J is TRBJ2-2; D possibly corresponds to TRBD2 (5 bases). Trimming removed 5 bases from V and 5 bases from J, with 18 bases in between. The V gene's germline CDR1 is MNHEY and CDR2 SMNVEV (reference sequence). The CDR3 consists of 16 residues. CDR3 sequence (DNA): TGTGCCAGCAGTCCCTACGAGCGGATGCATACCGGGGAGCTGTTTTTT. Its translation: CASSPYERMHTGELFF.

This clone was observed a single time. The J gene is TRBJ2-4, the V gene TRBV5-1, with 7 bases fitting TRBD2. This CDR3 spans 16 amino acids. J gave up 0 bases and V 4 bases, and 7 bases lay outside the gene matches. Germline-derived CDR1 and CDR2 are SGHRS and YFSETQ. CDR3 sequence: CASSPVSSGAKNIQYF. The CDR3 coding sequence is TGCGCCAGCAGCCCGGTCTCTAGCGGAGCCAAAAACATTCAGTACTTC. Together with reference TRBV5-1 and TRBJ2-4, the CDR3 gives the full variable domain: KAGVTQTPRYLIKTRGQQVTLSCSPISGHRSVSWYQQTPGQGLQFLFEYFSETQRNKGNFPGRFSGRQFSNSRSEMNVSTLELGDSALYLCASSPVSSGAKNIQYFGAGTRLSVL.

The chain combines TRBV30 with TRBJ1-1, with a weak D call TRBD1 (6 bases). V shed 4 bases and J shed 1 base, with 10 bases lying between them. There are 13 residues in the CDR3. CDR1 is GTSNPN, CDR2 SVGIG, per germline (reference sequence). The CDR3 nucleotides read TGTGCCTGGACGAAACAGGGGAACACTGAAGCTTTCTTT. This encodes CAWTKQGNTEAFF.

The CDR3 sequence: CASSPPRGGQPQHF. The CDR3 coding sequence is TGTGCCAGCTCACCACCCAGGGGCGGGCAGCCCCAGCATTTT. The chain couples TRBV18 to TRBJ1-5; the D gene is possibly TRBD1 (6 bases). Germline values: CDR1 KGHSH, CDR2 LQKENI. The ends were cut back, 0 bases at V and 7 bases at J, with 10 bases in the middle. The CDR3 covers 14 residues.

The rearrangement joins TRBV19 to TRBJ2-1, with 9 bases that match TRBD2. Germline CDR1 LNHDA, CDR2 SQIVND (reference sequence). V was pared by 3 bases and J by 8 bases, with 14 bases of the junction left unmatched. The CDR3 has 17 amino acids. Here the CDR3 reads CASSIRGGRATVYEQFF. CDR3 nucleotides: TGTGCCAGTAGTATTAGAGGCGGGAGGGCCACAGTCTATGAGCAGTTCTTC. Using reference TRBV19 and TRBJ2-1 for the parts outside the CDR3, the full variable domain is DGGITQSPKYLFRKEGQNVTLSCEQNLNHDAMYWYRQDPGQGLRLIYYSQIVNDFQKGDIAEGYSVSREKKESFPLTVTSAQKNPTAFYLCASSIRGGRATVYEQFFGPGTRLTVL.

The V and J genes are TRBV2 and TRBJ1-1; D unresolved. From germline, CDR1 is SNHLY and CDR2 FYNNEI. With 0 bases removed from V and 10 bases from J, the gap between germline ends came to 12 bases. CDR3 length: 13 residues. DNA of the CDR3: TGTGCCAGCAGTGAAGCCCCCGGGTTGGCAGCTTTCTTT. This encodes CASSEAPGLAAFF. Drawing the rest from reference TRBV2 and TRBJ1-1, the complete variable domain is EPEVTQTPSHQVTQMGQEVILRCVPISNHLYFYWYRQILGQKVEFLVSFYNNEISEKSEIFDDQFSVERPDGSNFTLKIRSTKLEDSAMYFCASSEAPGLAAFFGQGTRLTVV.

The chain employs TRBV28 and TRBJ2-7; 7 bases fit TRBD1. Germline V gives CDR1 MDHEN, CDR2 SYDVKM. The CDR3 length is 14 residues. The junction had 3 bases not matched to a gene; V was cut back by 2 bases and J by 2 bases. The CDR3: CASSLETGPYEQYF. CDR3 in DNA: TGTGCCAGCAGTTTAGAGACAGGGCCCTACGAGCAGTACTTC.

This clone was seen a handful of times. The V gene is TRBV29-1, the J gene TRBJ2-6; D may be TRBD2 (5 bases). In germline, CDR1 is SQVTM, CDR2 ANQGSEA. This CDR3 is 14 amino acids long. Trimming took off 6 bases at V and 1 base at J, with 10 bases between the two ends. CDR3 nucleotides: TGCAGCGTCGAGGGAAAATCTGGGGCCAACGTCCTGACTTTC. Translation gives CSVEGKSGANVLTF.

In its sample, this clone ranks as medium-sized. Other DNA sequences within the sample encode an identical CDR3. V and J are TRBV19 and TRBJ2-1; maybe TRBD2 (6 bases). CDR1 is LNHDA and CDR2 is SQIVND in the germline V gene (reference sequence). Trimming removed 6 bases at V and 6 bases at J, with 12 bases between. The CDR3 spans 13 residues. In nucleotides, the CDR3 is TGTGCCAGTAGCCCGGGACTCGTCAATGAGCAGTTCTTC. Protein sequence: CASSPGLVNEQFF.

The chain recombines TRBV18 with TRBJ1-1, with a weak D call TRBD1 (6 bases). CDR1 is KGHSH, CDR2 LQKENI, per germline. The V gene lost 4 bases and the J gene lost 6 bases, with 12 bases spanning the gap. CDR3 length: 13 amino acids. DNA for the CDR3: TGTGCCAGCTCACAAAAACAGGGAGCTGAAGCTTTCTTT. It translates to CASSQKQGAEAFF.

This clone has more than one count but fewer than ten. The chain links TRBV4-1 to TRBJ2-3, with D possibly matching TRBD2 (6 bases). The germline gives CDR1 MGHRA, CDR2 YSYEKL. The V end was cut by 8 bases, the J end by 7 bases, with 16 bases between. The CDR3 has 13 amino acids. The CDR3 protein is CASSARELYTQYF. The CDR3 bases are TGCGCCAGCTCCGCCCGGGAGTTATATACGCAGTATTTT.

The CDR3 DNA sequence: TGTGCCAGCAGCTTATACAGGGGGAGCAATCAGCCCCAGCATTTT. Protein product: CASSLYRGSNQPQHF. J is TRBJ1-5 and V is TRBV7-8, with 8 bases fitting TRBD1. The CDR3 spans 15 residues. With 2 bases clipped from V and 1 base from J, the junction kept 1 base outside the gene matches. Germline CDR1 SGHVS, CDR2 FQNEAQ.

V is TRBV5-1 and J is TRBJ2-1, with 10 positions matching TRBD2. This CDR3 comprises 16 residues. The germline CDR1 and CDR2 sequences are SGHRS and YFSETQ. After removal of 0 bases from V and 2 bases from J, the junction contained 2 bases not matched to a gene. This chain's CDR3 is CASSLDGLAAYNEQFF. The CDR3 bases are TGCGCCAGCAGCTTGGACGGACTAGCGGCCTACAATGAGCAGTTCTTC.